Each of the 10 T cell receptor beta chains below was sequenced from the same sample in a study of T cell repertoires in cytomegalovirus infection. The antigens these receptors bind are not known. TCRdb redid the calling of the reads with MiXCR, one entry per CDR3 protein. The profile shows approximately 730,000 distinct CDR3 sequences, about 29% of them singletons. Specimen: cultured CD8+ T cells from PBMCs, collected from culture after CMV antigen stimulation. The source is a human donor in good health (CMV status not recorded). Some clones in this sample may be carry-over from other donors' samples.

This chain connects TRBV27 to TRBJ2-1, with 12 bases identical to TRBD2. Germline-derived CDR1 and CDR2 are MNHEY and SMNVEV (reference sequence). The CDR3 consists of 14 residues. V trimming: 6 bases; J trimming: 7 bases; junction bases outside the gene matches: 4. The DNA of the CDR3 is TGTGCCAGCAGGATCGGACTAGCGGGGAATGAGCAGTTCTTC. It yields the protein CASRIGLAGNEQFF.

This clonotype has a handful of counts. The rearrangement joins TRBV6-2 or TRBV6-3 to TRBJ2-3; unclear D gene. This CDR3 comprises 15 residues. Trimming removed 2 bases from V and 4 bases from J, with 13 bases in between. Per the germline V gene, CDR1 is MNHEY and CDR2 is SVGEGT. The CDR3 loop is CASSYRTRPADTQYF. CDR3 nucleotide sequence: TGTGCCAGCAGTTACCGGACCAGGCCCGCAGATACGCAGTATTTT.

The chain links TRBV5-1 to TRBJ2-1, with 9 positions matching TRBD2. Germline-derived CDR1 and CDR2 are SGHRS and YFSETQ. This CDR3 is 16 amino acids long. V trimming: 5 bases; J trimming: 3 bases; junction bases outside the gene matches: 9. The CDR3 region has the DNA TGCGCCAGCAGACCTCTAGCGGGGTCGGGCTACAATGAGCAGTTCTTC. Its protein is CASRPLAGSGYNEQFF.

The J gene is TRBJ2-7, the V gene TRBV7-9; the match to TRBD1 covers 12 bases. J gave up 7 bases and V 5 bases, and 9 bases lay outside the gene matches. This CDR3 region has 15 residues. CDR1 and CDR2 from the germline V gene are SEHNR and FQNEAQ (reference sequence). This CDR3 reads CASSRGTGGLGEQYF. The CDR3 nucleotides read TGTGCCAGCAGCAGAGGGACAGGGGGCCTGGGGGAGCAGTACTTC. Full variable domain (rest looked up from reference TRBV7-9 and TRBJ2-7): DTGVSQNPRHKITKRGQNVTFRCDPISEHNRLYWYRQTLGQGPEFLTYFQNEAQLEKSRLLSDRFSAERPKGSFSTLEIQRTEQGDSAMYLCASSRGTGGLGEQYFGPGTRLTVT.

A word on this clonotype: Germline and junction disagree at one end, which may indicate a read error. The V and J genes are TRBV7-6 and TRBJ2-1; D is perhaps TRBD1 or TRBD2 (5 bases each). Germline lookup yields CDR1 SGHVS and CDR2 FNYEAQ. The CDR3 has 14 residues. The CDR3 is CASSLAYRDGKTGF. In nucleotides, the CDR3 is TGTGCCAGCAGCTTAGCCTATCGGGACGGCAAAACCGGCTTC.

The chain employs TRBV7-6 and TRBJ1-6; possibly TRBD1 for D (5 bases). This CDR3 is built from 15 residues. The germline V gene encodes CDR1 SGHVS and CDR2 FNYEAQ. Trimming took off 5 bases at V and 7 bases at J, with 15 bases between the two ends. CDR3 protein: CASSPSPGWNSPLHF. CDR3 nucleotide sequence: TGTGCCAGCAGCCCCTCCCCAGGGTGGAATTCACCCCTCCACTTT.

The gene calls are TRBV27 and TRBJ1-1; 7 nucleotides line up with TRBD1. Germline V gives CDR1 MNHEY, CDR2 SMNVEV (reference sequence). After removal of 4 bases from V and 3 bases from J, the junction contained 5 bases not matched to a gene. This CDR3 is built from 14 residues. The CDR3 DNA is TGTGCCAGCAGTTCAGGGGGGGCCGACACTGAAGCTTTCTTT. Encoded protein: CASSSGGADTEAFF.

The genes are TRBV6-5 and TRBJ2-3; D is ambiguous. Trimming stripped 0 bases from V and 2 bases from J, with 12 bases between. Germline V gives CDR1 MNHEY, CDR2 SVGAGI. The CDR3 spans 16 residues. CDR3 in DNA: TGTGCCAGCAGTTACTCGGGCAGTTCGTACACAGATACGCAGTATTTT. Amino acid sequence: CASSYSGSSYTDTQYF.

This clonotype has ten or more counts. The V call is TRBV7-8, the J call TRBJ2-3; no clear D. Germline V gives CDR1 SGHVS, CDR2 FQNEAQ. V was cut by 6 bases and J by 2 bases, with 15 bases left in between. CDR3 length equals 15 residues. As DNA, the CDR3 is TGTGCCAGCAGTCAAGACACATCAATCACAGATACGCAGTATTTT. Translation: CASSQDTSITDTQYF.

This clonotype was seen repeatedly, ten times or more. This chain links TRBV7-6 with TRBJ1-5, with 9 nucleotides matching TRBD1. J gave up 6 bases and V 5 bases, and 5 bases lay outside the gene matches. CDR3 size: 14 residues. Germline lookup yields CDR1 SGHVS and CDR2 FNYEAQ. In nucleotides, the CDR3 is TGTGCCAGCAGCGTAACAGGGGGCGGTCAGCCCCAGCATTTT. Its protein is CASSVTGGGQPQHF. The variable domain in full, completed from reference TRBV7-6 and TRBJ1-5, reads GAGVSQSPRYKVTKRGQDVALRCDPISGHVSLYWYRQALGQGPEFLTYFNYEAQQDKSGLPNDRFSAERPEGSISTLTIQRTEQRDSAMYRCASSVTGGGQPQHFGDGTRLSIL.